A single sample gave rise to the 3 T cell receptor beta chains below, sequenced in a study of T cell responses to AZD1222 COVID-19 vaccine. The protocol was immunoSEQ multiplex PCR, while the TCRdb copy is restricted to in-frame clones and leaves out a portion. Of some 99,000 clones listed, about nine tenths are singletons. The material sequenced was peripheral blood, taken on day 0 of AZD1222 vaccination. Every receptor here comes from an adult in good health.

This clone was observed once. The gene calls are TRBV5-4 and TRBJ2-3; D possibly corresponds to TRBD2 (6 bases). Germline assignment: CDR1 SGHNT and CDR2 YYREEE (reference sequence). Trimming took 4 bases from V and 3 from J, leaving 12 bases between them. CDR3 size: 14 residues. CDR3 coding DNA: TGTGCCAGCAGCACGGGACTCGTAACAGATACGCAGTATTTT. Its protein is CASSTGLVTDTQYF.

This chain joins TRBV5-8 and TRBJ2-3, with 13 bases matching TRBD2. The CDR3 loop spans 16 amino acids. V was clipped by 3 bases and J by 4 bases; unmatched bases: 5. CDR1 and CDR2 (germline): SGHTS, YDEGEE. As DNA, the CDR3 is TGTGCCAGCAGCTCCGGACTAGCGGGAGTCCCAGATACGCAGTATTTT. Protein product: CASSSGLAGVPDTQYF.

The DNA for the CDR3 is TGTGCCAGCAGCCTCTCACTGACGGCAGATACGCAGTATTTT. It yields the protein CASSLSLTADTQYF. The V gene is TRBV7-2, the J gene TRBJ2-3; D gene ambiguous. Germline CDR1 SGHTA, CDR2 FQGNSA. This CDR3 has 14 residues. V dropped 5 bases and J dropped 4 bases, with 13 bases sitting between them.